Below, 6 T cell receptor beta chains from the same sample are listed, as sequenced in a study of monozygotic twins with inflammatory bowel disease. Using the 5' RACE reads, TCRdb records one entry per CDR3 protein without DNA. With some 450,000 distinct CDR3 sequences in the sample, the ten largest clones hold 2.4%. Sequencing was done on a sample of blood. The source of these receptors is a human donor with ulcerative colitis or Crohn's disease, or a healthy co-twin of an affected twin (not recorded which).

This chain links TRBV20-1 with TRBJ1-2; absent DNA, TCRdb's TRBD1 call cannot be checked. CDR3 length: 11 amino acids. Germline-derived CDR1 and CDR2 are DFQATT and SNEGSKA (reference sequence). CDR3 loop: CSARRGDGYTF.

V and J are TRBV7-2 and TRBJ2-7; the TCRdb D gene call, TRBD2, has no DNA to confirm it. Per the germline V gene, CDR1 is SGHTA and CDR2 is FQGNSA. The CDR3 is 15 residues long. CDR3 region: CASSFLGGPSREQYF.

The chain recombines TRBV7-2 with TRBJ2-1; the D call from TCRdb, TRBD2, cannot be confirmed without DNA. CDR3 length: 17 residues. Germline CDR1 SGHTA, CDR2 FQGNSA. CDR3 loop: CASSFQTSQVSYNEQFF.

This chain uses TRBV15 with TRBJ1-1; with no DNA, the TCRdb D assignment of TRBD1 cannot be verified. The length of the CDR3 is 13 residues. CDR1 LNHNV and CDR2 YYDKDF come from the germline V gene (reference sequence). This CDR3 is CATSRDWTGQAFF.

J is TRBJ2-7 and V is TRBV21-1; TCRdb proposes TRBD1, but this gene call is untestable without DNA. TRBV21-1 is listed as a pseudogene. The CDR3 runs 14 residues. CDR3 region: CASSGPGQNYEQYF.

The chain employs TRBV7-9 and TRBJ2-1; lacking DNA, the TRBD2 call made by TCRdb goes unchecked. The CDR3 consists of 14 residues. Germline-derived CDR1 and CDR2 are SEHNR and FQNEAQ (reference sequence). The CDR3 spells CASIGLAGDNEQFF.